The rows below give T cell receptor beta chains drawn from one sample of a study of blood T cell repertoires in COVID-19. TCRdb's copy holds only in-frame clones and misses some; the assay was immunoSEQ multiplex PCR. This sample has under 250,000 clones; about 82% occur once, and the top ten carry approximately 5.5%. Specimen: peripheral blood. The receptors were sampled from a woman older than 75 with COVID-19, enrolled during active disease. Each CDR3 is given with its conserved first and last residue. Fields, in order: clone size, CDR3 length, D gene, V gene, J gene, CDR3 protein, CDR3 DNA. A D gene is named only where the DNA matches it firmly. Size tells how often a clone was seen (once, few, many) or the class of an expanded clone, and some rows leave it out.

clone_size: NA; cdr3_length: 16; d_call: NA; v_call: TRBV10-3; j_call: TRBJ1-2; cdr3_aa: CAISESQGDRNYGYTF; cdr3_nt: TGTGCCATCAGTGAGTCGCAAGGCGACAGGAACTATGGCTACACCTTC
clone_size: once; cdr3_length: 15; d_call: TRBD1; v_call: TRBV3-1/TRBV3-2; j_call: TRBJ1-2; cdr3_aa: CASSPAFGQGSGYTF; cdr3_nt: TGTGCCAGCAGCCCAGCCTTTGGACAGGGTAGTGGCTACACCTTC
clone_size: few; cdr3_length: 14; d_call: NA; v_call: TRBV28; j_call: TRBJ1-4; cdr3_aa: CASSPLGEEEKLFF; cdr3_nt: TGTGCCAGCAGTCCCCTTGGTGAGGAAGAAAAACTGTTTTTT
clone_size: NA; cdr3_length: 14; d_call: NA; v_call: TRBV7-9; j_call: TRBJ1-3; cdr3_aa: CASSLVLSGNTIYF; cdr3_nt: TGTGCCAGCAGCTTAGTCTTATCTGGAAACACCATATATTTT
clone_size: NA; cdr3_length: 15; d_call: TRBD1; v_call: TRBV24-1; j_call: TRBJ2-5; cdr3_aa: CATRGTGATGETQYF; cdr3_nt: TGTGCCACCAGGGGGACAGGGGCAACGGGGGAGACCCAGTACTTC
clone_size: NA; cdr3_length: 13; d_call: NA; v_call: TRBV12-3/TRBV12-4; j_call: TRBJ1-6; cdr3_aa: CASSFLRDSPLHF; cdr3_nt: TGTGCCAGCAGTTTCCTCAGGGATTCACCCCTCCACTTT
clone_size: NA; cdr3_length: 16; d_call: TRBD2; v_call: TRBV9; j_call: TRBJ2-2; cdr3_aa: CASSVGTSGGTGELFF; cdr3_nt: TGTGCCAGCAGCGTAGGGACTAGCGGGGGCACCGGGGAGCTGTTTTTT
clone_size: NA; cdr3_length: 14; d_call: TRBD1; v_call: TRBV4-1; j_call: TRBJ2-7; cdr3_aa: CASSHDREPLQQYF; cdr3_nt: TGCGCCAGCAGCCATGACAGGGAGCCACTTCAGCAGTACTTC
clone_size: NA; cdr3_length: 14; d_call: NA; v_call: TRBV6-5; j_call: TRBJ1-5; cdr3_aa: CASRQENSNQPQHF; cdr3_nt: TGTGCCAGCAGACAAGAAAATAGCAATCAGCCCCAGCATTTT
clone_size: few; cdr3_length: 15; d_call: NA; v_call: TRBV11-2; j_call: TRBJ1-6; cdr3_aa: CASSLGGPGDSPLHF; cdr3_nt: TGTGCCAGCAGCTTAGGCGGGCCAGGGGATTCACCCCTCCACTTT
clone_size: once; cdr3_length: 13; d_call: TRBD1; v_call: TRBV10-3; j_call: TRBJ2-1; cdr3_aa: CAISEGTGDEQFF; cdr3_nt: TGTGCCATCAGTGAGGGGACAGGGGATGAGCAGTTCTTC
clone_size: NA; cdr3_length: 13; d_call: NA; v_call: TRBV7-2; j_call: TRBJ1-2; cdr3_aa: CASTPSFVPGYTF; cdr3_nt: TGTGCCAGCACCCCCTCCTTCGTCCCGGGCTACACCTTC
clone_size: NA; cdr3_length: 14; d_call: NA; v_call: TRBV10-3; j_call: TRBJ1-1; cdr3_aa: CAISESVETTEAFF; cdr3_nt: TGTGCCATCAGTGAGTCGGTTGAGACAACTGAAGCTTTCTTT
clone_size: NA; cdr3_length: 16; d_call: TRBD2; v_call: TRBV7-9; j_call: TRBJ2-3; cdr3_aa: CASSPGLAGNTDTQYF; cdr3_nt: TGTGCCAGCAGCCCAGGTCTAGCGGGGAACACAGATACGCAGTATTTT
clone_size: NA; cdr3_length: 18; d_call: TRBD2; v_call: TRBV9; j_call: TRBJ2-2; cdr3_aa: CASSVASSGGASTGELFF; cdr3_nt: TGTGCCAGCAGCGTAGCTTCTAGCGGGGGGGCAAGTACCGGGGAGCTGTTTTTT
clone_size: NA; cdr3_length: 21; d_call: TRBD1; v_call: TRBV28; j_call: TRBJ1-2; cdr3_aa: CASSFKRDRGPKFHPNYGYTF; cdr3_nt: TGTGCCAGCAGTTTTAAACGGGACAGGGGGCCCAAATTTCATCCTAACTATGGCTACACCTTC